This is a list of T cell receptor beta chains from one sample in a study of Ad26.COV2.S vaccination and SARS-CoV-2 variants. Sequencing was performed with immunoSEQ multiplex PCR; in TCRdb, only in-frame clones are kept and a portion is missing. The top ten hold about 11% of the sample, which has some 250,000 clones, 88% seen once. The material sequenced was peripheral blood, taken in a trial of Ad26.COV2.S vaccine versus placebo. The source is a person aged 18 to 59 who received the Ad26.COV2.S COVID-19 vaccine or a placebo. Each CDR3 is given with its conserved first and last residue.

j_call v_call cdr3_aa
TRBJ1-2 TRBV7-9 CASSFRTGIDYGYTF
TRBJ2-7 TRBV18 CASSPRSISYEQYF
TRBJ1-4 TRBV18 CASSPPGQGEHEKLFF
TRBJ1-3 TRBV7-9 CASSLGNTIYF
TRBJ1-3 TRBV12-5 CASGLGLGNTIYF
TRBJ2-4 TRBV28 CASSLESGRAVNIQYF
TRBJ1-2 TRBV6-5 CASSQDQANYGYTF
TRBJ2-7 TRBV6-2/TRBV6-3 CASSYGTAGQQYF
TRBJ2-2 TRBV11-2 CASSLAGGPLGELFF
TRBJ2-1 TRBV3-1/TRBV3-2 CASSQYPLAGAGNEQFF
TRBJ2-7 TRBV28 CASSIRDSSSYEQYF
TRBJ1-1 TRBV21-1 CASSNYGRATEAFF
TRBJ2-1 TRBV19 CASSRLPRGGNEQFF
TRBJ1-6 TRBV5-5 CASSRSTGGENSPLHF
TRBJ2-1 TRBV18 CASSPVERGGEQFF
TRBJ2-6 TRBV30 CAWTRRQGSGANVLTF
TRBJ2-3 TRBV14 CASSQERAAQYF
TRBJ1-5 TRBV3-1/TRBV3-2 CASSQDGVHSNQPQHF
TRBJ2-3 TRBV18 CASSLGQPSIDTQYF
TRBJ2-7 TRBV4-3 CASSQDGQGRIYEQYF
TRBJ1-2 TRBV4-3 CASSQEVAGINYGYTF
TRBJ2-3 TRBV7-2 CASSWAAHGTDTQYF
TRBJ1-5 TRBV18 CASSPPGQGDQPQHF
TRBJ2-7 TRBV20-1 CSASGQGGYEQYF
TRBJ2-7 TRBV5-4 CASSVPGPGYEQYF
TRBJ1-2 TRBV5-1 CASSLYGLDTAIDGYTF
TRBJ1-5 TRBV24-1 CATSIGGLGSAPQHF
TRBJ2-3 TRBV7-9 CASSRDTQYF
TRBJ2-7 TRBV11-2 CASSNGDRVSKQYF
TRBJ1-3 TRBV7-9 CASSLGTNTGNTIYF
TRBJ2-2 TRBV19 CASRRQPNTGELFF
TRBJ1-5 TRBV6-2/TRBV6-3 CASSYSSPADISNQPQHF
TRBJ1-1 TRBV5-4 CASSPPQGMNTEAFF
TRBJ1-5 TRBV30 CAWSVQGAGNQPQHF
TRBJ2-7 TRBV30 CAWKLAGFYEQYF
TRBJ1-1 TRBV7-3 CASSLGRVTYTEAFF
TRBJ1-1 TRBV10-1 CASRTPPRHTEAFF
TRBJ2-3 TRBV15 CATGDDTQYF
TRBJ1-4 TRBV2 CASRKETRTNEKLFF
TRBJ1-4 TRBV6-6 CASSYGEGARGEKLFF
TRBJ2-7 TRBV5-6 CASSLPGQGSSYEQYF
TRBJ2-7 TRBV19 CASSPTGVGYEQYF
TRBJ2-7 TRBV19 CATLGTSGHEQYF
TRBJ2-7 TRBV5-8 CASRAQGAGEQYF
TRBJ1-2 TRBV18 CASSPDRLSRYGYTF
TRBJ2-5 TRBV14 CASSHPRGGQETQYF
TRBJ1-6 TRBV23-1 CASSQSPRSSPLHF
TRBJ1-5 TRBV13 CASSLGEGQPQHF
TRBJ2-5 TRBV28 CASSEIPGGWKTQYF
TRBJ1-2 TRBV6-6 CASSYDWTGAPVGYTF
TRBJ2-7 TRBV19 CASSIGGDGGWNEQYF
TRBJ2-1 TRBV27 CASSPSRGLYNEQFF
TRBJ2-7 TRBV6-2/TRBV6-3 CASSYSGTSGRTYEQYF
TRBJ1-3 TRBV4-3 CASSQDHRDRVDENTIYF
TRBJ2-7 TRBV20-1 CSASNDYEQYF
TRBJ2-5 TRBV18 CASSPLGAETQYF
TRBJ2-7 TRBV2 CASSEVGHQYEQYF